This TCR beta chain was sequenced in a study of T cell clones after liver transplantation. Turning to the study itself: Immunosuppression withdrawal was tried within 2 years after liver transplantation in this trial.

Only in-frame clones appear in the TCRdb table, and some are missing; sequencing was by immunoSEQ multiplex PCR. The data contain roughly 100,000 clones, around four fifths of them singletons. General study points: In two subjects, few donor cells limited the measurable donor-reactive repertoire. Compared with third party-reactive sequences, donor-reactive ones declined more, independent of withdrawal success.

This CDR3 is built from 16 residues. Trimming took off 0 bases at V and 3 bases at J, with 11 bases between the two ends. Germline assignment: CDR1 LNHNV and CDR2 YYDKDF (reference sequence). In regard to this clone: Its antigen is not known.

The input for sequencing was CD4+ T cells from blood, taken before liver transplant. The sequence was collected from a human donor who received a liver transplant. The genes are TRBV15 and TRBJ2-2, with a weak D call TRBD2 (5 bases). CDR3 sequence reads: CATSRDPGEYTGELFF. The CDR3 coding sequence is TGTGCCACCAGCAGAGATCCCGGGGAGTACACCGGGGAGCTGTTTTTT.